This T cell receptor beta chain originates from a study of cytomegalovirus exposure and HLA in healthy donors (dated by TCRdb to 2017 to 2019). General notes on the study: In an earlier analysis of approximately 640 of the donors, approximately 300 Gb of sequence data and 117 million unique TCR beta sequences from some 170 million T cells were reported. The later analysis used no new phenotypic data to find candidate immune exposures, relying instead on TCR beta sequences and their occurrence across donors. An early release covering some 640 HLA-typed donors comprised about 300 gigabases of sequencing data and tens of millions of unique TCR sequences. High-throughput TCR immunosequencing, statistical association of individual TCRs with disease status, and machine learning were combined to predict cytomegalovirus infection status. Alongside the repertoire data, information on donor age, sex, ethnicity and CMV serostatus was compiled. A later genetic analysis took genome-wide SNP genotypes for 398 of the 666 donors and used that subset as a discovery cohort. Every repertoire in the discovery cohort had been generated on one and the same sequencing platform. The study aimed to test whether cataloging public T cell receptors could reveal signatures of past pathogen exposure. An earlier analysis of approximately 500 of the donors applied high-throughput TCR beta sequencing to assess whether each TCR beta V gene segment acted as functional or pseudogenic. Using immunosequencing, the study profiled T cell repertoires from around 670 subjects and related those repertoires to cytomegalovirus serostatus. A separate validation cohort of 100 to 150 different subjects was used in addition to the approximately 700-subject first cohort. Typing coverage varied by locus: roughly 629-640 donors for A, B, C, DRB1 and DQB1; roughly 520 for DQA1; some 610 for DPA1; around 490 for DPB1. The genetic ancestry cluster associated with self-reported Caucasian donors included approximately 85% of the roughly 400 genotyped donors. HLA typing covered class I and class II loci at four-digit resolution. About 5 DR-DQ haplotypes were handled as single units for association and clustering, since linkage in the cohort was strong. In a later analysis, previously published TCR beta repertoires from 500 to 750 donors were re-analyzed and high-resolution HLA genotyping was added so that TCR occurrence patterns could be studied. Among 398 genotyped donors of the cohort, an average of approximately 240,000 unique TCR beta nucleotide sequences were sequenced per donor, 15% to 20% of them non-productive.

The library was produced with the immunoSEQ multiplex PCR assay. For the multiplex PCR, a mixture combining 60 forward primers for TCR Vbeta segments and 13 reverse primers for TCR Jbeta segments was used. A multiplex PCR assay on genomic DNA amplified the CDR3 region of rearranged TCR beta genes. The Illumina HiSeq System was used to sequence the amplified TCR beta libraries as 87-base-pair reads. From the authors' description of their analysis: Across the 666 repertoires, a later analysis counted 75 million to 90 million unique TCR beta chains, 9.5 million to 13 million of which were shared by at least two donors. Raw reads were error-corrected and collapsed into unique sequences with a nearest-neighbor algorithm that merged closely related sequences to remove PCR and sequencing errors. To assign V, D and J gene segments, CDR3 sequences were aligned to IMGT reference sequences. For a sequence to be retained, at least a six-nucleotide match to both a V gene segment and a J gene segment was required. Rearrangements were classified as productive when the CDR3 lacked stop codons and remained in frame with V and J, and all other rearrangements were classified as non-productive. CDR3 was defined by IMGT convention, running from the second conserved V-encoded cysteine to the conserved J-encoded phenylalanine. The earlier analysis of 500 to 650 of the donors excluded any sequence lacking an unambiguous match to a single V gene segment. An earlier analysis of roughly 590 of the donors called V segments functional above 56.7% productive rearrangements and segregating when the between-donor standard deviation exceeded 5%. A statistical classification framework was built to diagnose cytomegalovirus status from the catalog of TCR beta chain sequences. In a later analysis, V and J genes were assigned by comparing TCR nucleotide sequences against IMGT/GENE-DB human TR gene sequences. The TCRdist pipeline was used in a later analysis to assign CDR3 sequences and most-parsimonious VDJ recombination scenarios. In a later analysis, each TCR beta chain was defined by its CDR3 amino acid sequence together with its V-gene family, and reads lacking a unique V-gene family were excluded. To address suspected cross-contamination and a sequencing artifact, a later analysis removed around 590 highly shared, low-generation-probability nucleotide sequences. For each public chain, a later analysis derived a clonal expansion index from normalized ranks of inferred template counts within each repertoire. A later analysis computed generation probabilities with a VDJ recombination model fitted to out-of-frame rearrangements, and checked the results against IGoR. Hypergeometric tests were used in a later analysis to score TCR-TCR, TCR-HLA and TCR-CMV co-occurrence, with a repertoire-size bias correction applied to the TCR pairs. A later analysis estimated false discovery rates by permuting HLA or CMV assignments 20 times. In a later analysis, co-occurring TCRs were grouped using DBSCAN, with TCRdist sequence similarity added in when clustering inside HLA-allele-positive subsets. Co-occurrence clustering excluded repertoires with fewer than 30,000 or more than 120,000 public chains, plus five with anomalous nucleotide sharing. Imported from immuneACCESS, the table was reduced by TCRdb to in-frame sequences with V and J called. These copies leave out some clones; in studies compared against another copy, an unresolved V gene accounts for under half, and the cause of the remainder is not known. V, J and clone size are taken as reported in that table, and D and trimming were inferred from the DNA itself. This sample gives 150,000 to 200,000 clones in total; roughly 79% of them show up just once. The ten largest account for 2% to 2.5% of the sample.

The cohort was made up of approximately 670 healthy bone marrow donors. At the time of sampling, all cohort members were nominally healthy, though unrecorded immune exposures were likely present. The donor tested CMV seropositive and was one of the 289 seropositive cohort members. Every donor gave a peripheral blood sample, and the peripheral blood mononuclear cells from that sample were used for TCR beta sequencing. The Qiagen DNeasy Blood Extraction Kit was used to extract genomic DNA from the blood cell samples. Remarks on this clone: Its antigen has not been determined. Per-nucleotide qualities are absent, and no much larger clonotype sits a single base away.

Cut back by 3 bases and 1 base, the V and J ends lie 10 bases apart. The CDR3 has 14 amino acids, counting the end cysteine and phenylalanine. This entry keeps only the CDR3 DNA: 42 bases, framed from base 1. CDR1 and CDR2, per the germline V gene, are SGDLS and YYNGEE. Summary of the overall study and its limitations: While some public TCRs were present in many individuals, most TCR sequences turned up only very rarely across donors. Immune exposure information for the cohort was limited to CMV serostatus. According to the authors, the approach could potentially be generalized to other disease states and immunological phenotypes. According to a later analysis, parvovirus B19, influenza, CMV and Epstein-Barr virus appeared linked to several top co-occurrence clusters. HLA typing was unavailable for some donors at each locus, so association tests used only the typed subset. A cluster of highly shared sequence variants was judged likely to represent a technical artifact of the sequencing pipeline. Compared with equally common non-associated chains, HLA-associated TCR beta chains in a later analysis were more clonally expanded and had lower generation probabilities. Linkage disequilibrium might explain the correlated functional status among segregating V segments, but an unknown experimental factor could not be ruled out. Three of the identified cytomegalovirus-associated TCR beta chains were confirmed in vitro to be specific for cytomegalovirus antigens. At a false discovery rate of 0.05, a later analysis linked around 17,000 TCR beta sequences to specific HLA alleles. In an earlier analysis of about 600 of the donors, most TCR beta V segments appeared in productive rearrangements about 87% or about 30% of the time, broadly matching IMGT annotations. Cytomegalovirus status was reported to be diagnosed by the classifier with high specificity and sensitivity in both the original and validation cohorts. A later genetic analysis reported fewer N-insertions in productive TCRs among donors in an Asian-associated ancestry cluster than the roughly 700-donor mean. The study listed 150 to 200 TCR beta chains as associated with cytomegalovirus. The earlier analysis of approximately 540 of the donors excluded approximately 15 rarely observed V segments, including chromosome 9 orphons, because counts were too low. In a later analysis, most CMV-associated TCR beta chains were found to appear HLA-restricted, with HLA associations seemingly driven largely by CMV exposure. A later genetic analysis associated a missense DCLRE1C variant with V-gene and J-gene trimming of TCR beta chains, and an independent cohort replicated the association. In a later analysis, the rate of TCR association differed among HLA loci, with DRB1 alleles having the most associated TCRs and HLA-C alleles having the fewest. The presence/absence analyses assumed that sequencing depth was roughly uniform across donors, and that assumption may not be true. In this cohort, only TCR beta chains were sequenced, and detectable features were limited by the absence of alpha or paired-chain data. A further reported finding was that TCR beta sequences accurately predicted the HLA-A and HLA-B alleles for most subjects in the first cohort. When HLA alleles, especially DR and DQ, strongly co-occurred, attributing TCR associations to individual alleles was difficult. Because the 87-base-pair reads could not distinguish some IMGT-functional V segments, including TRBV6-2 and TRBV6-3, those segments were excluded.

The specimen sequenced was PBMCs. This TCR was sampled from a woman aged 25 to 39 in good health and CMV-seropositive. The rearrangement combines TRBV9 with TRBJ1-1; the best D guess is TRBD1, with 6 bases matching. DNA sequence: TGTGCCAGCAGCGCAGGGGCAGCGAACACTGAAGCTTTCTTT. This yields the protein CASSAGAANTEAFF.